This TCR beta chain was sequenced during a study of blood T cell repertoires in COVID-19 (dated by TCRdb to about 2020). Turning to the overall study: The collaborator samples originated in the United States, Italy and Spain and spanned the acute and convalescent phases of COVID-19. Samples came from the ongoing ImmuneRACE study (first 160 participants) plus 1,254 subjects from 6 global collaborators. Where HLA class I and class II types were available, the types were taken from metadata supplied by the sample provider, not from assay-based typing. Deeply sampled blood TCRbeta repertoires from subjects exposed to, actively infected with, or recovered from COVID-19 were included in the dataset. A freely available public database, intended as a resource for researchers studying the immune response to SARS-CoV-2, is where the repertoires were released. The sample metadata nearly always contained a de-identified subject ID, COVID-19 status, age in years and sex. The material from the prospective study consisted of cDNA or gDNA derived from T cells, B-cell-depleted T cells, or PBMCs.

The immunoSEQ Assay, a bias-controlled multiplex PCR, was used to amplify TCRbeta CDR3 regions from genomic DNA. The authors processed their data as follows. The number of nucleated cells in each sample was estimated from the amplification of reference gene primers within the assay. To quantify the absolute abundance of each unique TCRbeta CDR3 rearrangement, sequence reads were collapsed and filtered. For each sample, productive Simpson clonality was calculated by taking the square root of Simpson's diversity index across productive rearrangements. The table was pulled from immuneACCESS by TCRdb, which kept in-frame rearrangements only. Such tables lose some clones; where checked, under half of the loss comes from unresolved V genes, and the rest has no known cause. From that table come the V and J calls and clone size; the DNA was used to work out D and trimming. The sample records 150,000 or so clones, about 85% of which are singletons. Clones ranked in the top ten supply 3% of the sample.

A remark on this clone: The clone's antigen remains unknown. No clone much larger than this one lies a single base away; base qualities are absent.

Broader findings and caveats from the paper: Clinical and demographic metadata were provided uncurated, with the amount varying by source and participant.

Whole blood was collected in K2EDTA tubes by collaborating institutions according to the institutions' own protocols. For TCRbeta analysis, collaborators shipped samples in one of three forms: frozen whole blood, isolated PBMCs, or DNA extracted from either of those sample types. V is pruned by 4 bases and J by 4 bases, leaving 6 bases of the junction without a gene match. CDR1 MGHRA and CDR2 YSYEKL were looked up in the germline V gene. From the cysteine up to the phenylalanine, the CDR3 has a length of 14 residues. Solely the CDR3 DNA is kept, with 42 bases framed from the first base. In this chain, TRBV4-1 is recombined with TRBJ1-2, with 7 central nucleotides matching TRBD1. The TCR was taken from a woman aged 40 to 55 with active or convalescent COVID-19. Sequencing was done on a sample of peripheral blood. The CDR3 region reads CASSPVGQSYGYTF. The DNA sequence follows: TGCGCCAGCAGCCCAGTGGGACAGAGCTATGGCTACACCTTC.